The text below deals with one T cell receptor beta chain. The target antigen is unknown. This may be a read error, as it is one base from a much larger clone. The V gene's germline CDR1 is MGHDK and CDR2 SYGVNS. The CDR3 length is 16 residues. This entry belongs to a study of tumor and adjacent non-tumor tissue in lung cancer. Notes on the study in general: Higher tumor TCR diversity was associated with shorter survival.

TCRbeta libraries were built with three rounds of nested PCR, modified from ARM-PCR. MiXCR was run by TCRdb on the multiplex PCR reads, yielding one entry per CDR3 protein. The table includes approximately 120,000 distinct CDR3 sequences, about 66% detected once. The template was RNA from unsorted bulk tissue. The chain employs TRBV25-1 and TRBJ1-5, with TRBD1 identical over 7 bases. This receptor was obtained from a man aged 25-40 years with non-small cell lung cancer. The specimen was lung tumor tissue. The CDR3 DNA is TGTGCCAGCAGAGAATCGGGACAGAGTAGCAATCAGCCCCAGCATTTT. Protein: CASRESGQSSNQPQHF.